This T cell receptor beta chain emerged from a study of Ad26.COV2.S vaccination and SARS-CoV-2 variants. This table comes from immunoSEQ multiplex PCR, and its TCRdb copy is limited to in-frame clones, with some not included. The data show 350,000 to 500,000 clones, less than 95% seen once. Indicated treatment: about 20 received Ad26.COV2.S at low or high dose, single or two shots; about 5 received placebo; per-sample allocation not given. Samples were taken on day 63 after the first vaccine or placebo injection. As its vector, the vaccine had Ad26, which expressed Wuhan-strain SARS-CoV-2 spike. Whole-study results and caveats: Substantial breadth was reported for post-vaccination spike-specific CD8+ and CD4+ T cells.

In this sample, this clone turned up once. The antigen remains undetermined. CDR3 length equals 14 residues. Germline CDR1 and CDR2: SGHRS and YFSETQ. Trimming took 0 bases from V and 6 from J, leaving 11 bases between them. The V and J genes are TRBV5-1 and TRBJ2-3, with D unresolved. Sequences were derived from peripheral blood, sampled in a trial of Ad26.COV2.S vaccine versus placebo. The receptor comes from a person aged 18-60 years who received the Ad26.COV2.S COVID-19 vaccine or a placebo. The CDR3 sequence: CASSLATGVDTQYF. The CDR3 bases are TGCGCCAGCAGCTTGGCCACTGGCGTGGATACGCAGTATTTT.